The present entry profiles one T cell receptor beta chain with its context. The antigen is unknown. This CDR3 region has 13 residues. In germline, CDR1 is GTSNPN, CDR2 SVGIG (reference sequence). Between the trimmed V and J ends, which lost 0 bases and 9 bases, there was a span of 12 bases. Measured with immunoSEQ multiplex PCR; TCRdb has only the in-frame clones, and not every one. The sample holds 70,000 to 80,000 clones; 90% to 95% are singletons and the top ten take 8%. The data derive from a study of PD-1 blockade in classical Hodgkin lymphoma. The wider study: Intravenous infusions of nivolumab 3 mg/kg reached patients every 2 weeks. Study-level findings and limits: There was a significant rise in CD4+ TCR diversity by C4D1, with no such rise for CD8+. Patients newly diagnosed and complete responders had comparable baseline diversity.

Every patient experienced relapse after autologous stem cell transplantation, and brentuximab vedotin exposure varied. This material consisted of peripheral blood mononuclear cells (PBMCs), taken at baseline. The receptor comes from a human donor with classical Hodgkin lymphoma. V and J are TRBV30 and TRBJ2-1, with D possibly TRBD1 on 5 matching bases. Here the CDR3 reads CAWSVQGFGEQFF. CDR3 nucleotides: TGTGCCTGGAGTGTGCAGGGATTCGGTGAGCAGTTCTTC. The variable domain in full, with the rest retrieved from reference TRBV30 and TRBJ2-1, is SQTIHQWPATLVQPVGSPLSLECTVEGTSNPNLYWYRQAAGRGLQLLFYSVGIGQISSEVPQNLSASRPQDRQFILSSKKLLLSDSGFYLCAWSVQGFGEQFFGPGTRLTVL.